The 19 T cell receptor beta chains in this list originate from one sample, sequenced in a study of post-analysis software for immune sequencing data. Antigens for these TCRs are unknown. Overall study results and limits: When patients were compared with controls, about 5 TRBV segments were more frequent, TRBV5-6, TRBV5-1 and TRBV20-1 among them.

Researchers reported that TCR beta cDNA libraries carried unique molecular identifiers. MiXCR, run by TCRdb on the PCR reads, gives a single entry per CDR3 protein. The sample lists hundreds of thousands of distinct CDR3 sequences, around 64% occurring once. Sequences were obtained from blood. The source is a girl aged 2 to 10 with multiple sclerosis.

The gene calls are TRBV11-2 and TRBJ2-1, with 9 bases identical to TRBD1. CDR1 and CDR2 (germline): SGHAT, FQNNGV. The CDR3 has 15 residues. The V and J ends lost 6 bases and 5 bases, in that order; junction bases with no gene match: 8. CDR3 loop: CASSLDRGDHNEQFF. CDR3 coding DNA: TGTGCCAGCAGTCTCGACAGGGGGGACCACAATGAGCAGTTCTTC.

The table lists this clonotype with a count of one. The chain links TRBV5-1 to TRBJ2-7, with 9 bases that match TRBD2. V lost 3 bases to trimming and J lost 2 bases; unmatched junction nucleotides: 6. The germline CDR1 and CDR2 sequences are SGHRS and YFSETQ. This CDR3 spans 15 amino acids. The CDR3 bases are TGCGCCAGCAGCTCCGAGCGGGAGGAGACCTACGAGCAGTACTTC. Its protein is CASSSEREETYEQYF.

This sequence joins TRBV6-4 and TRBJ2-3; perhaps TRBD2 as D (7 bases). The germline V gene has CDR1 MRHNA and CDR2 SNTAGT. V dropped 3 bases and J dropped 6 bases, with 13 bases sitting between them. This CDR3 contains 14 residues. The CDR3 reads CASSEGGGDDTQYF. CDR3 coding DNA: TGTGCCAGCAGTGAAGGGGGAGGGGATGATACGCAGTATTTT.

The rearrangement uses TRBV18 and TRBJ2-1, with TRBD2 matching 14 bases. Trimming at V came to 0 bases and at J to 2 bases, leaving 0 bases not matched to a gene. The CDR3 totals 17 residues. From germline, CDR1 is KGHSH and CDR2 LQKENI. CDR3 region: CASSPPGLAGAYNEQFF. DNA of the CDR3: TGTGCCAGCTCACCACCGGGACTAGCGGGAGCCTACAATGAGCAGTTCTTC.

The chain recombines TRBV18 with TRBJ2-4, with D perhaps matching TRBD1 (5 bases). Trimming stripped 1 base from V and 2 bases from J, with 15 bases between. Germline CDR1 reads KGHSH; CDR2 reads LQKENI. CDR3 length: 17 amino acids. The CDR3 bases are TGTGCCAGCTCACCACTTCCGGCCAGGGTAACCAAAAACATTCAGTACTTC. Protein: CASSPLPARVTKNIQYF.

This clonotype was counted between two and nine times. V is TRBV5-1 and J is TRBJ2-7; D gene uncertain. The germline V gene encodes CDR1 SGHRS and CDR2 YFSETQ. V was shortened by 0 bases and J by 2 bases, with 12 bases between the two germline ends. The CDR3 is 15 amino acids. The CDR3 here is CASSLVIGQAYEQYF. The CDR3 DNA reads TGCGCCAGCAGCTTGGTGATAGGGCAAGCCTACGAGCAGTACTTC. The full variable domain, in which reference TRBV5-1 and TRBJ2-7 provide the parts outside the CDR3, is KAGVTQTPRYLIKTRGQQVTLSCSPISGHRSVSWYQQTPGQGLQFLFEYFSETQRNKGNFPGRFSGRQFSNSRSEMNVSTLELGDSALYLCASSLVIGQAYEQYFGPGTRLTVT.

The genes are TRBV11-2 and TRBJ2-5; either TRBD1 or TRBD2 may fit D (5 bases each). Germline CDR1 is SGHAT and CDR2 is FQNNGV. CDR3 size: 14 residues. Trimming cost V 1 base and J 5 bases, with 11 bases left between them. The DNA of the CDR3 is TGTGCCAGCAGCTTAGGAGGCTGGGGGGAGACCCAGTACTTC. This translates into CASSLGGWGETQYF. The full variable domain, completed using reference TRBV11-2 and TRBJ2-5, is EAGVAQSPRYKIIEKRQSVAFWCNPISGHATLYWYQQILGQGPKLLIQFQNNGVVDDSQLPKDRFSAERLKGVDSTLKIQPAKLEDSAVYLCASSLGGWGETQYFGPGTRLLVL.

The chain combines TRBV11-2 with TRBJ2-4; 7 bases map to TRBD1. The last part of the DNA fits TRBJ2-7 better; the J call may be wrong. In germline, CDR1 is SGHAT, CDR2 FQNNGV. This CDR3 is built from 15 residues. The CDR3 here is CASSLVDRSAYEQYF. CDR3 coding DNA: TGTGCCAGCAGCTTAGTGGACAGGTCAGCCTACGAGCAGTACTTC.

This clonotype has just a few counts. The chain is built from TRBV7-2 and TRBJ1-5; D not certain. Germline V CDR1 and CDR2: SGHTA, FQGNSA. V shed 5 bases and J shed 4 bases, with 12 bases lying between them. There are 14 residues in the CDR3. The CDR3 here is CASSDDITNQPQHF. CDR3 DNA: TGTGCCAGCAGCGACGACATAACAAATCAGCCCCAGCATTTT. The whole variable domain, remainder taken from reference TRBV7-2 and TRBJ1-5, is GAGVSQSPSNKVTEKGKDVELRCDPISGHTALYWYRQSLGQGLEFLIYFQGNSAPDKSGLPSDRFSAERTGGSVSTLTIQRTQQEDSAVYLCASSDDITNQPQHFGDGTRLSIL.

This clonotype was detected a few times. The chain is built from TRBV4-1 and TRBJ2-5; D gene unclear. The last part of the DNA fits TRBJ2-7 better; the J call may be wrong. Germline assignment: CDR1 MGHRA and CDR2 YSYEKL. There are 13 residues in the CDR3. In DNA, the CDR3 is TGCGCCAGCAGCCAAGCGGACGCCTACGAGCAGTACTTC. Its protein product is CASSQADAYEQYF.

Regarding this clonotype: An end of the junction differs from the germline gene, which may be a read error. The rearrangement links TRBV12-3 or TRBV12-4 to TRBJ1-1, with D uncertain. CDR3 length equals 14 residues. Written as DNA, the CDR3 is TGTGCCAGCAGTTTCGCTCCGTTGAACACTGAAACTTTCTTT. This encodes CASSFAPLNTETFF.

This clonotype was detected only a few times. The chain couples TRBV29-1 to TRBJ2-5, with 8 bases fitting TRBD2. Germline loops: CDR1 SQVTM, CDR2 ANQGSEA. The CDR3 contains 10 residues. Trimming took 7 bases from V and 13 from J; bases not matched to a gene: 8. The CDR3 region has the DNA TGCAGCGCTGTAGCGGGATCTCTGTACTTC. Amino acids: CSAVAGSLYF.

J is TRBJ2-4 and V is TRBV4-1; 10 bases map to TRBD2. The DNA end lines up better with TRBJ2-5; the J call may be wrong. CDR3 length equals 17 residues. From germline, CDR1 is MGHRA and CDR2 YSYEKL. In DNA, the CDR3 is TGCGCCAGCAGCCCCCCTCCGGGACTAGCGAGTCAAGAGACCCAGTACTTC. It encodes CASSPPPGLASQETQYF.

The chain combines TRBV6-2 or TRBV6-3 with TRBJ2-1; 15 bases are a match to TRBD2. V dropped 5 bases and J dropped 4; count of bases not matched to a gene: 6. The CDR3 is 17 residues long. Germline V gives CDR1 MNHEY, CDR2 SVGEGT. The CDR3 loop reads CASSTRTSGGAYNEQFF. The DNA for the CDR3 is TGTGCCAGCAGTACCCGGACTAGCGGGGGGGCTTACAATGAGCAGTTCTTC.

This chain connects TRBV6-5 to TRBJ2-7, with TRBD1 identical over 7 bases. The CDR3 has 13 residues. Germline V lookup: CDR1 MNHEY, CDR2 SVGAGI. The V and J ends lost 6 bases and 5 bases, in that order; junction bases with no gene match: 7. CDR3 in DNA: TGTGCCAGCAGCACAGACAGGGTACACGAGCAGTACTTC. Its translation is CASSTDRVHEQYF.

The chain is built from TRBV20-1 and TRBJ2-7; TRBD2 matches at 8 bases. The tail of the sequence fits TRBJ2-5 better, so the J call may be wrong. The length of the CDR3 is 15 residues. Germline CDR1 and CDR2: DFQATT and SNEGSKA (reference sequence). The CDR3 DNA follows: TGCAGTGCTAGAGTTCACGGGGGGGCCGGGGAGACCCAGTACTTC. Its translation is CSARVHGGAGETQYF.

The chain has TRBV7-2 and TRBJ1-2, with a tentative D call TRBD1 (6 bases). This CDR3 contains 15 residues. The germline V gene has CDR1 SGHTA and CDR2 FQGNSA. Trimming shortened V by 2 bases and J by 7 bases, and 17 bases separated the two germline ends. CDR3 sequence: CASSLLASGVGGYTF. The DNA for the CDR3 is TGTGCCAGCAGCTTATTGGCGTCAGGGGTGGGTGGCTACACCTTC. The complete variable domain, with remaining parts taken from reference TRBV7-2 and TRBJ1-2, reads GAGVSQSPSNKVTEKGKDVELRCDPISGHTALYWYRQSLGQGLEFLIYFQGNSAPDKSGLPSDRFSAERTGGSVSTLTIQRTQQEDSAVYLCASSLLASGVGGYTFGSGTRLTVV.

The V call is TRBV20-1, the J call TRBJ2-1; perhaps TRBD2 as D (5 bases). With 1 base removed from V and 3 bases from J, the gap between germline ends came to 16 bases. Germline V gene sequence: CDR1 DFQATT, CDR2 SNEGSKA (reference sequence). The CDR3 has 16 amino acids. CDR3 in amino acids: CSARALAGSFYNEQFF. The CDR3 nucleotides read TGCAGTGCTAGAGCCCTAGCCGGTAGCTTCTACAATGAGCAGTTCTTC.

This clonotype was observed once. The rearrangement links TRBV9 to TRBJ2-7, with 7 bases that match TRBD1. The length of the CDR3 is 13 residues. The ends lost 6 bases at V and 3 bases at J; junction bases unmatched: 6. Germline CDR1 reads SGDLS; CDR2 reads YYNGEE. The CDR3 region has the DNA TGTGCCAGCAACGTGGGGGACAGCTACGAGCAGTACTTC. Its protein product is CASNVGDSYEQYF.